Listed below are T cell receptor beta chains from one sample, sequenced in a study of cytomegalovirus exposure and HLA in healthy donors. Some clones are missing from TCRdb's copy, which holds only in-frame ones; the method was immunoSEQ multiplex PCR. This sample has 300,000 to 400,000 clones, with 88% found just once. Input material: PBMCs. The receptors stem from a young man in good health and CMV-seronegative. Each CDR3 is given with its conserved first and last residue. A D gene is named only where the DNA matches it firmly. Clone size appears in some rows only: once, few, many, or a class for an expanded clone.

clone size	D gene	V gene	J gene	CDR3 protein	CDR3 DNA
NA	NA	TRBV2	TRBJ2-3	CASRRGPLPDTQYF	TGTGCCAGTAGGCGGGGGCCCCTGCCAGATACGCAGTATTTT
NA	NA	TRBV4-3	TRBJ2-7	CASSQFRQSSYEQYF	TGCGCCAGCAGCCAATTTCGACAGAGCTCCTACGAGCAGTACTTC
NA	NA	TRBV6-1	TRBJ1-5	CASSEAAQPQHF	TGTGCCAGCAGTGAAGCGGCACAGCCCCAGCATTTT
NA	NA	TRBV6-1	TRBJ1-2	CASRDTYGYTF	TGTGCCAGCAGAGACACGTATGGCTACACCTTC
NA	TRBD1	TRBV11-2	TRBJ1-2	CASSLENRGHLYGYTF	TGTGCCAGCAGCTTAGAAAACAGGGGCCACCTCTATGGCTACACCTTC
few	NA	TRBV7-9	TRBJ1-2	CASSFTGSYGYTF	TGTGCCAGCAGCTTTACAGGGAGCTATGGCTACACCTTC
NA	TRBD1	TRBV25-1	TRBJ2-7	CASSETGGRSYEQYF	TGTGCCAGCAGTGAGACAGGGGGTCGATCCTACGAGCAGTACTTC
NA	NA	TRBV9	TRBJ2-7	CASSVDLASSYEQYF	TGTGCCAGCAGCGTAGACCTAGCCTCCTCTTACGAGCAGTACTTC
NA	NA	TRBV5-4	TRBJ2-5	CASSSGGSPAETQYF	TGTGCCAGCAGCAGCGGAGGGTCTCCGGCGGAGACCCAGTACTTC
NA	TRBD1	TRBV19	TRBJ1-2	CASSTGQHGYTF	TGTGCCAGTAGTACGGGACAGCATGGCTACACCTTC
NA	TRBD1	TRBV6-5	TRBJ1-1	CASSSGTGGLKDEAFF	TGTGCCAGCAGTTCCGGGACAGGGGGCTTAAAGGATGAAGCTTTCTTT
NA	NA	TRBV7-6	TRBJ2-4	CASSLATEGDIQYF	TGTGCCAGCAGCTTAGCGACAGAAGGAGACATTCAGTACTTC
once	NA	TRBV4-3	TRBJ1-1	CASSQDTGNTEAFF	TGCGCCAGCAGCCAAGATACGGGGAACACTGAAGCTTTCTTT
NA	NA	TRBV7-9	TRBJ1-3	CASSLASSYSGNTIYF	TGTGCCAGCAGCTTAGCGTCTTCCTACTCTGGAAACACCATATATTTT
NA	NA	TRBV18	TRBJ2-7	CASSPDRLYEQYF	TGTGCCAGCTCACCAGACAGGCTCTACGAGCAGTACTTC